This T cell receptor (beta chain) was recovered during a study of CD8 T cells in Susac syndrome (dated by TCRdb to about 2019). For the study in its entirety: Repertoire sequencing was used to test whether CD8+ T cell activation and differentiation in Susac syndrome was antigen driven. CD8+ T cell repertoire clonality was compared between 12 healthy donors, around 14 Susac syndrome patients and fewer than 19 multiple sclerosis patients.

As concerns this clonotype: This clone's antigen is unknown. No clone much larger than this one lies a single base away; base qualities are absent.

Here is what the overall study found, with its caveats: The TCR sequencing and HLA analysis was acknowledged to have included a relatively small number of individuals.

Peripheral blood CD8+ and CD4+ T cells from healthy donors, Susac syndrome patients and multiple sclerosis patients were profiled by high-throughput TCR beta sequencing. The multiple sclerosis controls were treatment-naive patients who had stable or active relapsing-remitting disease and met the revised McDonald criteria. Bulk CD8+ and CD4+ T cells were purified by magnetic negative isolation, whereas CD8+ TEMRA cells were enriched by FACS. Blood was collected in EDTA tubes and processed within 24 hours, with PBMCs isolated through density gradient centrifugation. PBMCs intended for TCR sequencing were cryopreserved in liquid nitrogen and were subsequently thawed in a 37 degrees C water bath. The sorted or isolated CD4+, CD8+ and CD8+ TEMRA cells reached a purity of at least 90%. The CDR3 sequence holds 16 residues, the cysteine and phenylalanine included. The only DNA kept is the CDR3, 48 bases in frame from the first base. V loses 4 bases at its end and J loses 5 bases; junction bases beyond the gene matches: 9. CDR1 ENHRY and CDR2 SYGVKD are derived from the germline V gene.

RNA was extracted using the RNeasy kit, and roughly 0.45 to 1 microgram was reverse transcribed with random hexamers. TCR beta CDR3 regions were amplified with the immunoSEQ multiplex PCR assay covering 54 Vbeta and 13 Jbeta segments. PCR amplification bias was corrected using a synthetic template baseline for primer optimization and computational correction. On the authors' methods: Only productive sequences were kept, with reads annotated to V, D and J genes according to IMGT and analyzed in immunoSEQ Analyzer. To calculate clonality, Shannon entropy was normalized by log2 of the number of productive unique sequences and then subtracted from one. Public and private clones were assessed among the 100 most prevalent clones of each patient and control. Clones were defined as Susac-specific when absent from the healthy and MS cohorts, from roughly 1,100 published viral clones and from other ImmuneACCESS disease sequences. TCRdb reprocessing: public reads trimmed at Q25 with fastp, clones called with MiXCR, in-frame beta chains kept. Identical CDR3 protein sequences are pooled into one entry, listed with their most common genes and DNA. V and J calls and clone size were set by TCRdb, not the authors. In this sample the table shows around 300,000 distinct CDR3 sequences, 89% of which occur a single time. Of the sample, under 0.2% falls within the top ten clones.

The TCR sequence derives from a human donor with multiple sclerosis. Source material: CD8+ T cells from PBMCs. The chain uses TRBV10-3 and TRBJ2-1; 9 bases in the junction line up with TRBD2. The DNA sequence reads TGTGCCATCAGTGGGGGTAGCGGGGGTATTAACAATGAGCAGTTCTTC. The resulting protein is CAISGGSGGINNEQFF.